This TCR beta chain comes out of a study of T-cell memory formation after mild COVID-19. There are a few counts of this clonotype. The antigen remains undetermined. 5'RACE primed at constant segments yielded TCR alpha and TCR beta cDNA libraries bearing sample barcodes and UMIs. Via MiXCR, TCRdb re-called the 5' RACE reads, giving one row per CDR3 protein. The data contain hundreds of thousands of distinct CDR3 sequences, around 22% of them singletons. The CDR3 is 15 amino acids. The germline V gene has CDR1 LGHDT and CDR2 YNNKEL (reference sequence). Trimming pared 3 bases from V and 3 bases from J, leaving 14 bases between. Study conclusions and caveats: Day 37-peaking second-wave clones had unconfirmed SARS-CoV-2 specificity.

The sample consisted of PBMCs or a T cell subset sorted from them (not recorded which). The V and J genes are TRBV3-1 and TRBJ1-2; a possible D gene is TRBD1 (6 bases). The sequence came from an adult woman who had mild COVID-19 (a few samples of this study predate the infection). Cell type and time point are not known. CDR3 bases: TGTGCCAGCAGCCAGGAACGGACAGCAGACTATGGCTACACCTTC. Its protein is CASSQERTADYGYTF. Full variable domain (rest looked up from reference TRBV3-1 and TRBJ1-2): DTAVSQTPKYLVTQMGNDKSIKCEQNLGHDTMYWYKQDSKKFLKIMFSYNNKELIINETVPNRFSPKSPDKAHLNLHINSLELGDSAVYFCASSQERTADYGYTFGSGTRLTVV.